This passage covers 3 T cell receptor beta chains from one sample sequenced in a study of Graves' ophthalmopathy and Graves' hyperthyroidism (dated by TCRdb to 2016 to 2019). For sequencing, an Illumina HiSeq 2000 was employed. For repertoire sequencing, TCR beta CDR3 regions were amplified from RNA transcripts. The first round of RT-PCR was done with HTBI primers and the Qiagen OneStep RT-PCR kit, and was followed by a second round of multiplex PCR, then size selection and purification. TCRdb itself trimmed the public reads at Q25 with fastp, ran MiXCR and retained productive beta chains. CDR3 protein duplicates are merged, each entry listing the most common genes and DNA. The sample includes some 1.1 million distinct CDR3 sequences, with about two fifths observed a single time. In total, the top ten clones hold 11% of the sample. The sequenced sample consisted of peripheral blood or thyroid tissue (not recorded which). All receptors derive from an adult man with Graves' hyperthyroidism.

This clonotype was detected many times. The chain carries TRBV2 and TRBJ1-1; 7 bases are shared with TRBD1. V trimming: 6 bases; J trimming: 3 bases; junction bases outside the gene matches: 7. This CDR3 comprises 14 residues. CDR1 and CDR2 from the germline V gene are SNHLY and FYNNEI. The CDR3 spells CASRYSGGYTEAFF. The CDR3 DNA is TGTGCCAGCAGGTACTCAGGGGGTTACACTGAAGCTTTCTTT.

In this sample, this clonotype turned up many times. V and J are TRBV7-9 and TRBJ1-2; D gene uncertain. Germline CDR1 and CDR2: SEHNR and FQNEAQ (reference sequence). The CDR3 loop spans 16 amino acids. V was shortened by 5 bases and J by 7 bases, with 23 bases between the two germline ends. The CDR3 region has the DNA TGTGCCAGCAGCCCTACCCCTTCTGGGCCCGGAGTTGGCTACACCTTC. It yields the protein CASSPTPSGPGVGYTF.

V usage is TRBV4-1 and J usage is TRBJ2-7; D is unresolved. Germline V gives CDR1 MGHRA, CDR2 YSYEKL. Trimming took off 3 bases at V and 4 bases at J, with 10 bases between the two ends. This CDR3 is 13 amino acids long. The CDR3 loop reads CASSHQDGYEQYF. The DNA for the CDR3 is TGCGCCAGCAGCCATCAAGACGGTTACGAGCAGTACTTC.